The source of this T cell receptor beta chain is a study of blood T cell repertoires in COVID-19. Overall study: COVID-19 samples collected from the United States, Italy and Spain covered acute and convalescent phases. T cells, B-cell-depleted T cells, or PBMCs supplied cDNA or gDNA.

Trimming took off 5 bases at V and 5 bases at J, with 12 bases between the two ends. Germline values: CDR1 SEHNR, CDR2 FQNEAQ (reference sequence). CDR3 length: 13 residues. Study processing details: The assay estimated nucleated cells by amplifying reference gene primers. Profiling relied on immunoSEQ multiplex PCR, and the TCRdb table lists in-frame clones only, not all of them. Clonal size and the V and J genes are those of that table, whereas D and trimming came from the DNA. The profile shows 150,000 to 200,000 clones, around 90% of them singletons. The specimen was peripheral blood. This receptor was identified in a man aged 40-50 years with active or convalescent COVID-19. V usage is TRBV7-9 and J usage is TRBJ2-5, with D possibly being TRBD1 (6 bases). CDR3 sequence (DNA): TGTGCCAGCAGCCCCAGGGGATTGGAGACCCAGTACTTC. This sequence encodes CASSPRGLETQYF.